Each of the 8 T cell receptor beta chains below was sequenced from the same sample in a study of blood T cell repertoires in COVID-19 (TCRdb year 2020). Libraries were constructed by the immunoSEQ multiplex PCR assay. TCRdb obtained this table from immuneACCESS and retained in-frame rearrangements with V and J assigned. These tables miss some clones; where compared with another copy, unresolved V genes account for less than half of the shortfall, and the remainder is unexplained. The sample table holds approximately 10,000 clones, of which 82% were seen once. 20% to 25% of the sample goes to the ten largest clones. The sequenced sample consisted of peripheral blood. The source of these receptors is a human donor in a cohort sampled during active COVID-19.

J is TRBJ2-3 and V is TRBV13, with 10 bases that match TRBD1. After removal of 5 bases from V and 8 bases from J, the junction contained 7 bases not matched to a gene. Germline CDR1 PRHDT, CDR2 FYEKMQ (reference sequence). This CDR3 has 14 residues. This chain's CDR3 is CASSPDRGAGTQYF. CDR3 DNA sequence: TGTGCCAGCAGCCCGGACAGGGGGGCCGGTACGCAGTATTTT. Full variable domain (rest looked up from reference TRBV13 and TRBJ2-3): AAGVIQSPRHLIKEKRETATLKCYPIPRHDTVYWYQQGPGQDPQFLISFYEKMQSDKGSIPDRFSAQQFSDYHSELNMSSLELGDSALYFCASSPDRGAGTQYFGPGTRLTVL.

The chain has TRBV15 and TRBJ1-5, with unresolved D. CDR3 length: 12 residues. Trimming took 1 base from V and 9 from J, leaving 7 bases between them. The germline V gene encodes CDR1 LNHNV and CDR2 YYDKDF (reference sequence). The CDR3 loop reads CATSRVAGPQHF. The CDR3 nucleotides read TGTGCCACCAGCAGAGTGGCGGGGCCCCAGCATTTT.

The chain has TRBV2 and TRBJ1-3; D remains unclear. Trimming removed 7 bases from V and 4 bases from J, with 14 bases in between. The CDR3 totals 14 residues. The V gene's germline CDR1 is SNHLY and CDR2 FYNNEI. The CDR3 loop reads CASIPAARGNTIYF. The DNA of the CDR3 is TGTGCCAGCATCCCGGCGGCGCGGGGAAACACCATATATTTT.

This rearrangement joins TRBV5-1 to TRBJ1-1, with 10 bases aligning to TRBD1. The CDR3 extends over 13 amino acids. Germline V lookup: CDR1 SGHRS, CDR2 YFSETQ. V dropped 4 bases and J dropped 10; count of bases not matched to a gene: 7. CDR3 bases: TGCGCCAGCAGCACGGACAGGGGGGGTCCAGCTTTCTTT. This translates into CASSTDRGGPAFF.

The J gene is TRBJ2-7, the V gene TRBV5-1, with D tentatively TRBD2 (6 bases). Germline CDR1 SGHRS, CDR2 YFSETQ. Trimming cost V 7 bases and J 3 bases, with 8 bases left between them. CDR3 length equals 11 residues. CDR3 region: CASRGVYEQYF. The DNA for the CDR3 is TGCGCCAGCCGCGGGGTCTACGAGCAGTACTTC.

The V call is TRBV5-1, the J call TRBJ2-5; 8 bases align to TRBD1. The J segment lost 5 bases and the V segment lost 3 bases, leaving 3 bases of the junction unmatched. The CDR3 runs to 13 residues. Per the germline V gene, CDR1 is SGHRS and CDR2 is YFSETQ. Written as DNA, the CDR3 is TGCGCCAGCAGCTCCAGGGGGCGGGAGACCCAGTACTTC. It is translated as CASSSRGRETQYF.

The chain joins TRBV5-4 to TRBJ2-1, with TRBD2 identical over 10 bases. This CDR3 spans 16 amino acids. Trimming cost V 3 bases and J 5 bases; bases outside gene matches: 8. The germline V gene encodes CDR1 SGHNT and CDR2 YYREEE (reference sequence). CDR3 amino acids: CASSSKGGLANNEQFF. The CDR3 DNA reads TGTGCCAGCAGCTCAAAGGGGGGACTAGCGAACAATGAGCAGTTCTTC.

This clone was seen a few times. The J gene is TRBJ2-2, the V gene TRBV7-3; D is perhaps TRBD1 (5 bases). Trimming cost V 5 bases and J 4 bases, with 20 bases left between them. Germline V lookup: CDR1 SGHTA, CDR2 FQGTGA. The CDR3 has 17 amino acids. In nucleotides, the CDR3 is TGTGCCAGCAGCGAGAGCCCAGGGATACTGGGCACCGGGGAGCTGTTTTTT. It codes for CASSESPGILGTGELFF.